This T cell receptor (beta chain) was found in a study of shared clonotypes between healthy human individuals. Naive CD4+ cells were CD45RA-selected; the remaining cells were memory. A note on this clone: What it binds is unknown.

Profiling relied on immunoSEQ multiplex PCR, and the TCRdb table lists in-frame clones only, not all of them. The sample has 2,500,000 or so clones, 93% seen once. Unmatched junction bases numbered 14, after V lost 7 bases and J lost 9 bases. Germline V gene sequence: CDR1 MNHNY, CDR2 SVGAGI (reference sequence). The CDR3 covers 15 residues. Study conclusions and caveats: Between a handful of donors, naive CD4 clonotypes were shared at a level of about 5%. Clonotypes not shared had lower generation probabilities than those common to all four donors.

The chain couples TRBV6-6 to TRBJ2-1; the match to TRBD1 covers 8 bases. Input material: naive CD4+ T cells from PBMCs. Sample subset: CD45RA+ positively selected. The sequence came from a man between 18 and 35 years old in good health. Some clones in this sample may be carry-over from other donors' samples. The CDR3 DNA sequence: TGTGCCAGCACCATAACCACAGGGGGGAGCAGTGAGCAGTTCTTC. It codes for CASTITTGGSSEQFF.